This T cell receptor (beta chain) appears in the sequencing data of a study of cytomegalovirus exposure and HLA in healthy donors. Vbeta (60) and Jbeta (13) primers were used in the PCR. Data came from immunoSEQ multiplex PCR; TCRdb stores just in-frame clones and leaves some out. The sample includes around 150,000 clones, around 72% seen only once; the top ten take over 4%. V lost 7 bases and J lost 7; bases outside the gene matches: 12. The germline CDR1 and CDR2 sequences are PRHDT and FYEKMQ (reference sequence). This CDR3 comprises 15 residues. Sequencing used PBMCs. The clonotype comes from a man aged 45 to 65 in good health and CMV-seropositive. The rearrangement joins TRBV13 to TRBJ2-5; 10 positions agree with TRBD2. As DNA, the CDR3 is TGTGCCAGCACCGACTGGACTAGCGGTTCGGGGACCCAGTACTTC. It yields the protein CASTDWTSGSGTQYF.